These 11 T cell receptor beta chains were sequenced from one sample in a study of PD-L1 blockade in urothelial cancer. Indicated time point: pretreatment peripheral blood. Sequenced by immunoSEQ multiplex PCR; TCRdb stores in-frame clones only, minus some. Here the sample spans some 43,000 clones, approximately 80% being singletons. Sequencing used PBMCs, obtained around atezolizumab (anti-PD-L1) treatment. These receptors all come from a man aged 60 to 69 with urothelial cancer.

The chain is built from TRBV30 and TRBJ1-3, with TRBD1 as a possible D gene (6 bases). The V end lost 5 bases, the J end lost 1 base, and 12 bases lay between the germline ends. The CDR3 loop spans 14 amino acids. In germline, CDR1 is GTSNPN, CDR2 SVGIG (reference sequence). For the CDR3, the DNA is TGTGCCTGGCGACAGGACCGGTCTGGAAACACCATATATTTT. Amino acids: CAWRQDRSGNTIYF.

The genes are TRBV19 and TRBJ1-2; 10 nucleotides align to TRBD1. This CDR3 is 15 amino acids long. The V and J ends lost 9 bases and 2 bases, in that order; junction bases with no gene match: 9. The germline V gene has CDR1 LNHDA and CDR2 SQIVND (reference sequence). In DNA, the CDR3 is TGTGCCAGCTATACCGGGACAGGGGACAACTATGGCTACACCTTC. This sequence encodes CASYTGTGDNYGYTF. Drawing the rest from reference TRBV19 and TRBJ1-2, the complete variable domain is DGGITQSPKYLFRKEGQNVTLSCEQNLNHDAMYWYRQDPGQGLRLIYYSQIVNDFQKGDIAEGYSVSREKKESFPLTVTSAQKNPTAFYLCASYTGTGDNYGYTFGSGTRLTVV.

The genes are TRBV4-2 and TRBJ2-1, with 10 bases fitting TRBD1. The J segment lost 4 bases and the V segment lost 1 base, leaving 7 bases of the junction unmatched. The germline gives CDR1 LGHNA, CDR2 YNFKEQ. CDR3 length: 17 amino acids. Here the CDR3 reads CASSQGEDRGMYNEQFF. As DNA, the CDR3 is TGTGCCAGCAGCCAAGGGGAGGACAGGGGGATGTACAATGAGCAGTTCTTC.

The chain has TRBV11-3 and TRBJ2-4, with TRBD1 matching over 10 bases. The CDR3 totals 17 residues. CDR1 and CDR2 (germline): SGHNT, YENEEA. V trimming: 5 bases; J trimming: 0 bases; junction bases outside the gene matches: 7. CDR3 sequence: CASSQGQGGLAKNIQYF. The DNA for the CDR3 is TGTGCCAGCAGCCAAGGACAGGGGGGACTAGCCAAAAACATTCAGTACTTC.

The chain is built from TRBV2 and TRBJ2-7; D might be TRBD2 (5 bases). Germline assignment: CDR1 SNHLY and CDR2 FYNNEI. V was trimmed by 2 bases and J by 3 bases, leaving 11 bases between them. The length of the CDR3 is 14 residues. The CDR3 sequence: CASSESWRSYEQYF. As DNA, the CDR3 is TGTGCCAGCAGTGAAAGCTGGAGGAGCTACGAGCAGTACTTC.

Concerning this clone: This same CDR3 is encoded by further DNA sequences in the sample. The J gene is TRBJ2-3, the V gene TRBV30; 13 bases align to TRBD2. The germline V gene has CDR1 GTSNPN and CDR2 SVGIG (reference sequence). V shed 5 bases and J 1 base; nucleotides not matched to a gene: 0. This CDR3 region has 14 residues. Written as DNA, the CDR3 is TGTGCCTGGGGACTAGCGGGGGGCACAGATACGCAGTATTTT. Encoded protein: CAWGLAGGTDTQYF.

The chain carries TRBV2 and TRBJ1-2; 9 bases agree with TRBD1. Germline CDR1 SNHLY, CDR2 FYNNEI. The junction had 10 bases not matched to a gene; V was cut back by 6 bases and J by 8 bases. The CDR3 spans 14 residues. The CDR3 DNA is TGTGCCAGCAGACCCACAGGGGGCCAGGGAGGCTACACCTTC. Amino acid sequence: CASRPTGGQGGYTF.

This chain uses TRBV19 with TRBJ1-5, with TRBD1 matching 7 bases. V lost 5 bases to trimming and J lost 0 bases; unmatched junction nucleotides: 4. This CDR3 spans 15 amino acids. CDR1 is LNHDA and CDR2 is SQIVND in the germline V gene (reference sequence). The CDR3 sequence is CASSPGQYSNQPQHF. CDR3 in DNA: TGTGCCAGTAGTCCGGGACAGTATAGCAATCAGCCCCAGCATTTT.

The chain carries TRBV28 and TRBJ2-3; D is perhaps TRBD2 (6 bases). Germline V gene data show CDR1 as MDHEN and CDR2 as SYDVKM. The length of the CDR3 is 15 residues. The ends were cut back, 5 bases at V and 2 bases at J, with 14 bases in the middle. In nucleotides, the CDR3 is TGTGCCAGCAGTGCCCCTAGCGAACTCACAGATACGCAGTATTTT. Its protein product is CASSAPSELTDTQYF.

The V gene is TRBV7-8, the J gene TRBJ1-1; D not certain. Germline V gene lookup returns CDR1 SGHVS and CDR2 FQNEAQ. There are 13 residues in the CDR3. The V end lost 3 bases, the J end lost 8 bases, and 13 bases lay between the germline ends. The CDR3 sequence is CASSFGAREEAFF. The CDR3 region has the DNA TGTGCCAGCAGCTTTGGAGCGAGAGAGGAAGCTTTCTTT.

This rearrangement joins TRBV10-3 to TRBJ1-1; 8 nucleotides agree with TRBD1. CDR3 length equals 15 residues. Trimming removed 7 bases from V and 4 bases from J; junction bases left unmatched: 11. Germline V gene sequence: CDR1 ENHRY, CDR2 SYGVKD. The CDR3 DNA sequence: TGTGCCATCATTAGATCAGGACAGGGCCGCACTGAAGCTTTCTTT. Translation: CAIIRSGQGRTEAFF.